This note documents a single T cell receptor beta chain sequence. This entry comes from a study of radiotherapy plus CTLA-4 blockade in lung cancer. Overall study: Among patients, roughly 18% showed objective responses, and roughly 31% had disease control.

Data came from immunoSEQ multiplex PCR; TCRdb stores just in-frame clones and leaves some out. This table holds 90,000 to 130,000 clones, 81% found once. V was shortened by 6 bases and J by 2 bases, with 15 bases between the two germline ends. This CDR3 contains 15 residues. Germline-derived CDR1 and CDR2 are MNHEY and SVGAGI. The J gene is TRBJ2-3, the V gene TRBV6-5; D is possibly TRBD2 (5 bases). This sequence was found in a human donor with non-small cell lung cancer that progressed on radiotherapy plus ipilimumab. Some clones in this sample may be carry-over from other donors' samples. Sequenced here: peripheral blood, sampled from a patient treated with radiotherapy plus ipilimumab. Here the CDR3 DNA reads TGTGCCAGCAGATACAGCGGACCGCTCACAGATACGCAGTATTTT. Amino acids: CASRYSGPLTDTQYF.